This T cell receptor beta chain stems from a study of CD8 T cells in Susac syndrome. J lost 1 base, V lost 6 bases, and 12 bases had no gene match. The CDR3 contains 16 residues. In germline, CDR1 is KGHSH, CDR2 LQKENI. Reverse transcription used about 0.5 to 1 ug RNA and random hexamers. Across 54 Vbeta and 13 Jbeta, TCR beta CDR3 was amplified with immunoSEQ multiplex PCR. TCRdb reprocessed the immunoSEQ multiplex PCR reads with MiXCR, giving one entry per CDR3 protein. The sample carries about 200,000 distinct CDR3 sequences, approximately 96% recorded once. TCR beta was sequenced from blood CD8+ and CD4+ T cells. The multiple sclerosis controls were treatment-naive patients affected by stable or active relapsing-remitting disease. FACS enriched CD8+ TEMRA cells, while bulk CD8+ and CD4+ were negatively isolated.

The source material was CD4+ T cells from PBMCs. This chain links TRBV18 with TRBJ2-7, with 7 bases matching TRBD1. The sequence was obtained from a human donor with multiple sclerosis. The DNA of the CDR3 is TGTGCCAGCTCCCAATTGGACAGGATATCGTCCTACGAGCAGTACTTC. This codes for CASSQLDRISSYEQYF.